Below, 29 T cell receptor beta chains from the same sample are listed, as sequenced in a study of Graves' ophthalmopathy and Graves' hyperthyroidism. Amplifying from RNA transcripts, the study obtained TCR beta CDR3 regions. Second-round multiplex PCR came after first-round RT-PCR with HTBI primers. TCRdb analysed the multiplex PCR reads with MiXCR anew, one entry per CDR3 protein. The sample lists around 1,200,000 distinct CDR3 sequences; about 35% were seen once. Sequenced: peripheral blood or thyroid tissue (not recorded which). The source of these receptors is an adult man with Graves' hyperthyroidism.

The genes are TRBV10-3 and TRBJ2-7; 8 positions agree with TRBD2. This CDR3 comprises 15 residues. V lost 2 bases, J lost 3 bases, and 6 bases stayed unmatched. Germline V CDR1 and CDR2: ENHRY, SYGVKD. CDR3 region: CAISETWGTSYEQYF. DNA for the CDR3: TGTGCCATCAGTGAGACCTGGGGGACTAGCTACGAGCAGTACTTC.

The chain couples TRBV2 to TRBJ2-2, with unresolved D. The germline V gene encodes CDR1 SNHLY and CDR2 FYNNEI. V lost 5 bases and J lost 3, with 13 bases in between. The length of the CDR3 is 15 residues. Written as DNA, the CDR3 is TGTGCCAGCAGTCTTAGTGAGTTTGACACCGGGGAGCTGTTTTTT. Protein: CASSLSEFDTGELFF.

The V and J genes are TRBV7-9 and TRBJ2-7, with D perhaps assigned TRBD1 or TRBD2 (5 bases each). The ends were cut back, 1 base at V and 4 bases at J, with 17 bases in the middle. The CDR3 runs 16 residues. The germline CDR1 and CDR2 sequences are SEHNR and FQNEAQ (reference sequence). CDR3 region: CASSLEGPRIHYEQYF. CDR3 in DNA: TGTGCCAGCAGCTTAGAGGGACCCAGAATTCATTACGAGCAGTACTTC.

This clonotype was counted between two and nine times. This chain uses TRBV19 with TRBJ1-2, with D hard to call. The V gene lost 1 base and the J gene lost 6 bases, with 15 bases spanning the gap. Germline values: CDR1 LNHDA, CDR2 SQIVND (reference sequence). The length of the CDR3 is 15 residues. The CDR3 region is CASSIGGKSVDGYTF. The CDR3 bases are TGTGCCAGTAGTATAGGAGGGAAATCAGTCGATGGCTACACCTTC.

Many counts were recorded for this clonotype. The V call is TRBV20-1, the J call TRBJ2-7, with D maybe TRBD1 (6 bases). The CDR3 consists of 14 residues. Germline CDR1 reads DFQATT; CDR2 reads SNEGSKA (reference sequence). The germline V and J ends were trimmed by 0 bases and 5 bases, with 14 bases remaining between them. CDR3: CSARDYRAVDEQYF. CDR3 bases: TGCAGTGCTAGAGATTACAGGGCTGTTGACGAGCAGTACTTC.

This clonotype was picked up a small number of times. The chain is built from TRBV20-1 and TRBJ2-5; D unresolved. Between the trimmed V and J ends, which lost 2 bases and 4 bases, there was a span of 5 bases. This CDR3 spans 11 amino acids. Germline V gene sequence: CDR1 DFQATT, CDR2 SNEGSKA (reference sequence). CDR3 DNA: TGCAGTGCTAGACGTCCAGAGACCCAGTACTTC. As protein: CSARRPETQYF.

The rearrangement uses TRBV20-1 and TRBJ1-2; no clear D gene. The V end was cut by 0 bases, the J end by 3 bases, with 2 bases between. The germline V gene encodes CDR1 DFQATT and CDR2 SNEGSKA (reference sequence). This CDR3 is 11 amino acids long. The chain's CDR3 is CSARDDYGYTF. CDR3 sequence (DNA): TGCAGTGCTAGAGATGACTATGGCTACACCTTC.

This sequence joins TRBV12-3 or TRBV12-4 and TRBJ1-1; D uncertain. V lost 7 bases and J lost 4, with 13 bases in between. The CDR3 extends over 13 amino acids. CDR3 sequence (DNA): TGTGCCAGCACCCCCTTTATCATCACTGAAGCTTTCTTT. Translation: CASTPFIITEAFF.

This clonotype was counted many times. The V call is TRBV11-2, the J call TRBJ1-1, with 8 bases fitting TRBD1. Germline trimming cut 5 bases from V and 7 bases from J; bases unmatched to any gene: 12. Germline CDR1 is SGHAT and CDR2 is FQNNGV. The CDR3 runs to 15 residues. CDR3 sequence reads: CASSLYGTGGLEAFF. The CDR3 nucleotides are TGTGCCAGCAGCCTGTACGGGACAGGCGGCCTTGAAGCTTTCTTT. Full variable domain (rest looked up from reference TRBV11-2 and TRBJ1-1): EAGVAQSPRYKIIEKRQSVAFWCNPISGHATLYWYQQILGQGPKLLIQFQNNGVVDDSQLPKDRFSAERLKGVDSTLKIQPAKLEDSAVYLCASSLYGTGGLEAFFGQGTRLTVV.

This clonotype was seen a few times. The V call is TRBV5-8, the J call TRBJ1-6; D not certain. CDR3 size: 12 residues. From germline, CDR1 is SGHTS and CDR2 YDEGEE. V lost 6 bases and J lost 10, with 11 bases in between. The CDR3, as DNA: TGTGCCAGCACCTTCGGAGGCTCACCCCTCCACTTT. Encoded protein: CASTFGGSPLHF.

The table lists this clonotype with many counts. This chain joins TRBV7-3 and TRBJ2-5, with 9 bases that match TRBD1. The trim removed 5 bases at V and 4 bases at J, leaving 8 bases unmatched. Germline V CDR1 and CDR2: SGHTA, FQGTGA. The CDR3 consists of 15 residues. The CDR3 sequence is CASSKGADRGETQYF. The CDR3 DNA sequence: TGTGCCAGCAGCAAAGGAGCGGACAGGGGAGAGACCCAGTACTTC. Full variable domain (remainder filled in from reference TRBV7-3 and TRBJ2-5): GAGVSQTPSNKVTEKGKYVELRCDPISGHTALYWYRQSLGQGPEFLIYFQGTGAADDSGLPNDRFFAVRPEGSVSTLKIQRTERGDSAVYLCASSKGADRGETQYFGPGTRLLVL.

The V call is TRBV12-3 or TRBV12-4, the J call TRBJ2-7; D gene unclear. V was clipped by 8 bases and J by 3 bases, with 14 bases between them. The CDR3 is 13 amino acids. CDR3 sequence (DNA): TGTGCCAGCGGAAGAGCGTCAGGCTACGAGCAGTACTTC. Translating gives CASGRASGYEQYF.

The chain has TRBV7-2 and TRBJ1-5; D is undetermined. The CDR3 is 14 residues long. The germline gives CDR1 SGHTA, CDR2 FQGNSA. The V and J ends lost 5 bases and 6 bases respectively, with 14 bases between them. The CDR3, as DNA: TGTGCCAGCAGCCCCGGGGAGGGTGGTCAGCCCCAGCATTTT. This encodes CASSPGEGGQPQHF.

CDR3 in DNA: TGCGCCAGCAGCCCTGGACTCCGGTGGGAGACCCAGTACTTC. Its translation: CASSPGLRWETQYF. J is TRBJ2-5 and V is TRBV4-3; tentative D call: TRBD2 (5 bases). The germline CDR1 and CDR2 sequences are LGHNA and YSLEER. This CDR3 region has 14 residues. The V end was cut by 4 bases, the J end by 5 bases, with 14 bases between.

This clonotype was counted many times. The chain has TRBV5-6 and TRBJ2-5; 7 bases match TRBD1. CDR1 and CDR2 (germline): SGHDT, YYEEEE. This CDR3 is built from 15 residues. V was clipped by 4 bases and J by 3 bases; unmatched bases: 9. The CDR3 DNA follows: TGTGCCAGCAGCCGACCCTACGACAGGGAAGAGACCCAGTACTTC. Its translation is CASSRPYDREETQYF.

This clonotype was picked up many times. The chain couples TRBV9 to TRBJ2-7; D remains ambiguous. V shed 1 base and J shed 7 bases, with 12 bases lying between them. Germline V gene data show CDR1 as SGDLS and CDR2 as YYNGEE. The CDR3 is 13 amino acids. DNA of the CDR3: TGTGCCAGCAGCGTAACAGCTCTCGGGGAGCAGTACTTC. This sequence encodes CASSVTALGEQYF.

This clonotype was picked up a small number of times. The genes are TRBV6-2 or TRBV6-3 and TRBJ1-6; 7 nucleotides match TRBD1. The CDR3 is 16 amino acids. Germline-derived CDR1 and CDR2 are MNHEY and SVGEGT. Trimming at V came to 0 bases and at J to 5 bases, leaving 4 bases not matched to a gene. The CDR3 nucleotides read TGTGCCAGCAGTTACTCGAGGACAGGCGATAATTCACCCCTCCACTTT. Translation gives CASSYSRTGDNSPLHF.

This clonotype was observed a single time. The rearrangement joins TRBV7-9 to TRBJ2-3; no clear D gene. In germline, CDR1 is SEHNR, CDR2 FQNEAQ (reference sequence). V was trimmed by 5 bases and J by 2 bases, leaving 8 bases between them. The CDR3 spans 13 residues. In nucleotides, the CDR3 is TGTGCCAGCAGCCCACCGGTCACAGATACGCAGTATTTT. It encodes CASSPPVTDTQYF.

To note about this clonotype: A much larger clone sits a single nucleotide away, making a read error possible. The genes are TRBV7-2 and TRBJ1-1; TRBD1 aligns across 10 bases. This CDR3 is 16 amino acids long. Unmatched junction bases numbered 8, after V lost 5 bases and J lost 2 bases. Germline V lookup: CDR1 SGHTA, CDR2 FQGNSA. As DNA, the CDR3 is TGTGCCAGCAGCCCTCCCGGGACAGGGGAAAACACTGAAGCTTTCTTT. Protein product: CASSPPGTGENTEAFF. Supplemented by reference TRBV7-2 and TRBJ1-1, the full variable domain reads GAGVSQSPSNKVTEKGKDVELRCDPISGHTALYWYRQSLGQGLEFLIYFQGNSAPDKSGLPSDRFSAERTGGSVSTLTIQRTQQEDSAVYLCASSPPGTGENTEAFFGQGTRLTVV.

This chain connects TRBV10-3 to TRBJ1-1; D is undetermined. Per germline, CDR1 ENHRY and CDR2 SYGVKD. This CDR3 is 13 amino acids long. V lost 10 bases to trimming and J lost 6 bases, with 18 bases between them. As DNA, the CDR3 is TGTGCCACGGCGGGAAAGGGAAGCCCTGAAGCTTTCTTT. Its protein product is CATAGKGSPEAFF.

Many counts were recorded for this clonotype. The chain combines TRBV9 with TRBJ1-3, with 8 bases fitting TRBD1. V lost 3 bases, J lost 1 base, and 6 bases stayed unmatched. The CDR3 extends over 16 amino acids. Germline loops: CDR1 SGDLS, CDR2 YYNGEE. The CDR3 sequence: CASSETTGDSGNTIYF. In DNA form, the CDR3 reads TGTGCCAGCAGCGAGACGACAGGGGATTCTGGAAACACCATATATTTT.

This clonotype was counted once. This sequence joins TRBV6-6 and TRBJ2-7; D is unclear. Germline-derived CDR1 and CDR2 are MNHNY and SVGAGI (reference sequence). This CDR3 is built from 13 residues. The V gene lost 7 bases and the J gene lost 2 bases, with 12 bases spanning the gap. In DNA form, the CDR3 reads TGTGCCAGCACCCTTGGGCGAACCTACGAGCAGTACTTC. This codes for CASTLGRTYEQYF.

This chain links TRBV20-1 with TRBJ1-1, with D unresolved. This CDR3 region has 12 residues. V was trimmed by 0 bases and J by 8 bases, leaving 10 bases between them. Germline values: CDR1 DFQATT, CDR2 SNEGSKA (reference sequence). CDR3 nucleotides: TGCAGTGCTAGAGACGGAGGATTCGAAGCTTTCTTT. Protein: CSARDGGFEAFF.

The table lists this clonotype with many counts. The CDR3 loop is CSAYIYSGGYTF. The DNA of the CDR3 is TGCAGTGCTTACATCTATAGTGGAGGCTACACCTTC. J is TRBJ1-2 and V is TRBV20-1, with D uncertain. CDR1 is DFQATT, CDR2 SNEGSKA, per germline (reference sequence). The CDR3 length is 12 residues. Trimming took off 5 bases at V and 8 bases at J, with 15 bases between the two ends.

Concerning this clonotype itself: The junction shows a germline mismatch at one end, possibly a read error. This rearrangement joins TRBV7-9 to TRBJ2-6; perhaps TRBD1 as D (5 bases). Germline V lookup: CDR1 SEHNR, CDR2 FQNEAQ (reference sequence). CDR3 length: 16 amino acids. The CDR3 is CASSPSRASGANVLTF. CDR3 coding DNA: TGTGCTAGCAGCCCCAGCAGGGCCTCTGGGGCCAACGTCCTGACTTTC.

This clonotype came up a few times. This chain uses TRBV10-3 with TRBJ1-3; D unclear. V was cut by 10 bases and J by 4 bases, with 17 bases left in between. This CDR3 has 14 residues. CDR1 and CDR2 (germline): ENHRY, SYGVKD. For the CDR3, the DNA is TGTGCCAGCACCCAGACACTAAAGGGAAACACCATATATTTT. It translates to CASTQTLKGNTIYF.

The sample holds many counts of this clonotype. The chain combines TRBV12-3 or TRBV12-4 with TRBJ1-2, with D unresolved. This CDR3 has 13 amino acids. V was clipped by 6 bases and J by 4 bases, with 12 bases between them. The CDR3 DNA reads TGTGCCAGCAGCCCCAGCCTTCCCTATGGCTACACCTTC. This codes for CASSPSLPYGYTF.

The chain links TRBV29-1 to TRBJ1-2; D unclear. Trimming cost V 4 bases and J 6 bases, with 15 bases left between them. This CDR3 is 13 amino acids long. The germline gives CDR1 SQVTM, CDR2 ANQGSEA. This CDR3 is CSVGGGMDDGYTF. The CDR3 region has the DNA TGCAGCGTTGGGGGAGGGATGGACGATGGCTACACCTTC.

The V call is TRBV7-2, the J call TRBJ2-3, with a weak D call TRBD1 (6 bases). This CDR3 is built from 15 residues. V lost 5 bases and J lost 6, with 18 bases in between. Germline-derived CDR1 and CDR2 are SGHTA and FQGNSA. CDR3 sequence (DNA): TGTGCCAGCAGCGCATTGGGGGCAATCTCCGATACGCAGTATTTT. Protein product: CASSALGAISDTQYF.